The 20 T cell receptor beta chains reported below all come from one sample, sequenced in a study of OX40 agonist ivuxolimab in advanced cancers. This table comes from immunoSEQ multiplex PCR, and its TCRdb copy is limited to in-frame clones, with some not included. The profile covers about 75,000 clones, with about 85% appearing a single time and 15% to 20% taken by the ten largest. Sequencing used CD4+ or CD8+ T cells sorted from blood, obtained in a trial of the OX40 agonist ivuxolimab. The receptors were gathered from an adult with an advanced solid tumor such as melanoma, head and neck, liver or kidney cancer.

A few counts support this clone. The chain links TRBV5-6 to TRBJ2-5; D is undetermined. Trimming pared 4 bases from V and 0 bases from J, leaving 10 bases between. CDR3 length: 14 amino acids. In germline, CDR1 is SGHDT, CDR2 YYEEEE. CDR3 DNA sequence: TGTGCCAGCAGCGTTTACAGTGACCAAGAGACCCAGTACTTC. It encodes CASSVYSDQETQYF.

The chain carries TRBV18 and TRBJ2-1; TRBD2 matches at 11 bases. Looked up from germline, CDR1 is KGHSH and CDR2 is LQKENI. The V and J ends lost 2 bases and 9 bases, in that order; junction bases with no gene match: 12. The CDR3 consists of 17 residues. The CDR3 protein is CASSPSEGLAGGVEQFF. CDR3 nucleotide sequence: TGTGCCAGCTCACCATCTGAGGGTCTAGCGGGAGGCGTTGAGCAGTTCTTC.

This clone is a singleton in its sample. V gene TRBV5-1 combines with J gene TRBJ1-6; D uncertain. The CDR3 is 13 residues long. The germline V gene encodes CDR1 SGHRS and CDR2 YFSETQ. Deletions cut 4 bases from V and 8 bases from J, with 10 bases between. The CDR3 here is CASSMDGDSPLHF. In DNA form, the CDR3 reads TGCGCCAGCAGCATGGACGGGGATTCACCCCTCCACTTT.

The rearrangement joins TRBV6-5 to TRBJ1-1, with unresolved D. CDR3 size: 16 residues. The germline V gene encodes CDR1 MNHEY and CDR2 SVGAGI. V lost 0 bases and J 8 bases, leaving 19 bases between the germline ends. This CDR3 is CASSYSRTTGRLEAFF. DNA of the CDR3: TGTGCCAGCAGTTACTCGAGAACGACCGGGCGGTTGGAAGCTTTCTTT.

V is TRBV2 and J is TRBJ1-5; D is undetermined. V dropped 2 bases and J dropped 4 bases, with 12 bases sitting between them. This CDR3 has 15 amino acids. Germline V gives CDR1 SNHLY, CDR2 FYNNEI. CDR3 amino acids: CASSETGYGNQPQHF. The CDR3 coding sequence is TGTGCCAGCAGTGAAACGGGTTATGGGAATCAGCCCCAGCATTTT.

This chain joins TRBV5-4 and TRBJ2-7; TRBD1 agrees at 10 bases. The length of the CDR3 is 14 residues. The germline CDR1 and CDR2 sequences are SGHNT and YYREEE (reference sequence). Trimming at V came to 3 bases and at J to 6 bases, leaving 6 bases not matched to a gene. CDR3 amino acids: CASSSGQGEGEQYF. CDR3 coding DNA: TGTGCCAGCAGCTCAGGACAGGGGGAAGGCGAGCAGTACTTC.

V is TRBV5-6 and J is TRBJ1-1; 9 bases map to TRBD1. Trimming cost V 4 bases and J 5 bases; bases outside gene matches: 3. The CDR3 sequence is 13 residues long. CDR1 and CDR2 (germline): SGHDT, YYEEEE. CDR3 sequence reads: CASSRQGVTEAFF. CDR3 nucleotide sequence: TGTGCCAGCAGCCGACAGGGGGTTACTGAAGCTTTCTTT.

V gene TRBV6-5 combines with J gene TRBJ2-7; no reliable D call. Per the germline V gene, CDR1 is MNHEY and CDR2 is SVGAGI. Trimming removed 4 bases from V and 3 bases from J, with 4 bases in between. CDR3 length equals 11 residues. This CDR3 reads CASSFNYEQYF. DNA of the CDR3: TGTGCCAGCAGTTTCAACTACGAGCAGTACTTC.

V gene TRBV29-1 combines with J gene TRBJ1-2; 8 positions agree with TRBD1. Germline loops: CDR1 SQVTM, CDR2 ANQGSEA. V was pared by 3 bases and J by 4 bases, with 10 bases of the junction left unmatched. CDR3 length: 15 residues. CDR3 sequence: CSVDQAGGSSYGYTF. In nucleotides, the CDR3 is TGCAGCGTTGATCAGGCAGGGGGCTCTAGCTATGGCTACACCTTC. Filled out from reference TRBV29-1 and TRBJ1-2, the complete variable domain reads SAVISQKPSRDICQRGTSLTIQCQVDSQVTMMFWYRQQPGQSLTLIATANQGSEATYESGFVIDKFPISRPNLTFSTLTVSNMSPEDSSIYLCSVDQAGGSSYGYTFGSGTRLTVV.

The V gene is TRBV2, the J gene TRBJ2-2; 10 bases match TRBD2. Germline trimming cut 4 bases from V and 6 bases from J; bases unmatched to any gene: 5. CDR3 length: 15 amino acids. Germline values: CDR1 SNHLY, CDR2 FYNNEI. The DNA for the CDR3 is TGTGCCAGCAGTGGCTCTAGCGGGAGATCCGGGGAGCTGTTTTTT. This translates into CASSGSSGRSGELFF.

The V gene is TRBV10-3, the J gene TRBJ2-5; no definite D call. V was clipped by 3 bases and J by 0 bases, with 8 bases between them. CDR3 length: 14 residues. Germline V CDR1 and CDR2: ENHRY, SYGVKD. The CDR3 reads CAISDNLHQETQYF. The CDR3 DNA reads as TGTGCCATCAGTGACAATCTCCACCAAGAGACCCAGTACTTC.

This chain connects TRBV5-4 to TRBJ2-4; the D gene is possibly TRBD2 (6 bases). This CDR3 has 14 amino acids. The germline V gene has CDR1 SGHNT and CDR2 YYREEE (reference sequence). Trimming cost V 1 base and J 6 bases, with 11 bases left between them. The CDR3 sequence: CASSLKGTRNIQYF. CDR3 DNA: TGTGCCAGCAGCTTGAAGGGGACTCGAAACATTCAGTACTTC.

The chain couples TRBV6-6 to TRBJ2-5, with D uncertain. V gave up 2 bases and J gave up 5 bases, with 12 bases separating them. Per germline, CDR1 MNHNY and CDR2 SVGAGI (reference sequence). The CDR3 has 14 residues. The CDR3 is CASSYRGGWETQYF. In DNA form, the CDR3 reads TGTGCCAGCAGTTACCGCGGTGGATGGGAGACCCAGTACTTC.

The gene calls are TRBV19 and TRBJ2-5, with TRBD2 as a possible D gene (5 bases). This CDR3 is built from 12 residues. Germline V gene sequence: CDR1 LNHDA, CDR2 SQIVND (reference sequence). Trimming left V 5 bases short and J 5 bases short, with 9 bases between. The CDR3 DNA reads as TGTGCCAGTAGTCTCGGGGAGGAGACCCAGTACTTC. It codes for CASSLGEETQYF.

This clone was seen a single time. The chain employs TRBV2 and TRBJ2-5; 8 bases map to TRBD2. Gene TRBJ2-7 matches the end of the DNA better, so the J call may be wrong. The V gene's germline CDR1 is SNHLY and CDR2 FYNNEI. The CDR3 loop spans 16 amino acids. CDR3 sequence: CASSEGRREASYEQYF. The DNA of the CDR3 is TGTGCCAGCAGTGAAGGTCGGCGGGAGGCATCCTACGAGCAGTACTTC.

The chain carries TRBV7-9 and TRBJ2-7, with D hard to call. V gave up 1 base and J gave up 2 bases, with 9 bases separating them. CDR1 SEHNR and CDR2 FQNEAQ come from the germline V gene (reference sequence). CDR3 length: 14 amino acids. CDR3 in amino acids: CASSLEYKTYEQYF. The CDR3 DNA reads as TGTGCCAGCAGCTTAGAATATAAAACCTACGAGCAGTACTTC.

Here the CDR3 reads CASSALTGLDTQYF. The CDR3 coding sequence is TGTGCCAGTAGTGCCCTGACAGGGCTTGATACGCAGTATTTT. The chain carries TRBV19 and TRBJ2-3; 7 nucleotides align to TRBD1. V trimming: 5 bases; J trimming: 6 bases; junction bases outside the gene matches: 8. CDR3 length: 14 residues. Germline V gene sequence: CDR1 LNHDA, CDR2 SQIVND (reference sequence).

The chain uses TRBV5-1 and TRBJ1-1; D perhaps matches TRBD1 (5 bases). The CDR3 is 14 amino acids. V lost 2 bases and J lost 4, with 12 bases in between. Germline lookup yields CDR1 SGHRS and CDR2 YFSETQ. The CDR3 DNA is TGCGCCAGCAGCTTCGACCGGGGCCCCACTGAAGCTTTCTTT. Protein sequence: CASSFDRGPTEAFF. The full variable domain, rest sourced from reference TRBV5-1 and TRBJ1-1, is KAGVTQTPRYLIKTRGQQVTLSCSPISGHRSVSWYQQTPGQGLQFLFEYFSETQRNKGNFPGRFSGRQFSNSRSEMNVSTLELGDSALYLCASSFDRGPTEAFFGQGTRLTVV.

The chain joins TRBV6-1 to TRBJ1-2, with D possibly being TRBD1 (5 bases). This CDR3 has 14 residues. V was shortened by 7 bases and J by 5 bases, with 17 bases between the two germline ends. Germline CDR1 reads MNHNS; CDR2 reads SASEGT. The DNA of the CDR3 is TGTGCCAGCACCCCAGGGAGGGGCACGTATGGCTACACCTTC. Translated: CASTPGRGTYGYTF.

The chain has TRBV5-1 and TRBJ2-7; D uncertain. Germline values: CDR1 SGHRS, CDR2 YFSETQ. The length of the CDR3 is 13 residues. The V end lost 4 bases, the J end lost 3 bases, and 11 bases lay between the germline ends. The CDR3: CASSPGPGYEQYF. The CDR3 region has the DNA TGCGCCAGCAGCCCAGGACCAGGCTACGAGCAGTACTTC.